The following is a T cell receptor (beta chain) sequence with its context. The entry originates in a study of shared clonotypes between healthy human individuals. The CDR3 has 14 residues. Germline trimming cut 6 bases from V and 8 bases from J; bases unmatched to any gene: 10. The V gene's germline CDR1 is MRHNA and CDR2 SNTAGT. The authors split each subset's genomic DNA evenly across several immunoSEQ plates. Sequenced by immunoSEQ multiplex PCR; TCRdb stores in-frame clones only, minus some. The data contain hundreds of thousands of clones, about four fifths of them singletons. The rearrangement links TRBV6-4 to TRBJ1-1; 9 bases map to TRBD1. Sequenced sample: PBMCs. This receptor was taken from a woman in her 40s in good health. Some clones in this sample may be carry-over from other donors' samples. CDR3 sequence: CASRTGTGHGEAFF. For the CDR3, the DNA is TGTGCCAGCAGGACAGGGACAGGGCACGGCGAAGCTTTCTTT.